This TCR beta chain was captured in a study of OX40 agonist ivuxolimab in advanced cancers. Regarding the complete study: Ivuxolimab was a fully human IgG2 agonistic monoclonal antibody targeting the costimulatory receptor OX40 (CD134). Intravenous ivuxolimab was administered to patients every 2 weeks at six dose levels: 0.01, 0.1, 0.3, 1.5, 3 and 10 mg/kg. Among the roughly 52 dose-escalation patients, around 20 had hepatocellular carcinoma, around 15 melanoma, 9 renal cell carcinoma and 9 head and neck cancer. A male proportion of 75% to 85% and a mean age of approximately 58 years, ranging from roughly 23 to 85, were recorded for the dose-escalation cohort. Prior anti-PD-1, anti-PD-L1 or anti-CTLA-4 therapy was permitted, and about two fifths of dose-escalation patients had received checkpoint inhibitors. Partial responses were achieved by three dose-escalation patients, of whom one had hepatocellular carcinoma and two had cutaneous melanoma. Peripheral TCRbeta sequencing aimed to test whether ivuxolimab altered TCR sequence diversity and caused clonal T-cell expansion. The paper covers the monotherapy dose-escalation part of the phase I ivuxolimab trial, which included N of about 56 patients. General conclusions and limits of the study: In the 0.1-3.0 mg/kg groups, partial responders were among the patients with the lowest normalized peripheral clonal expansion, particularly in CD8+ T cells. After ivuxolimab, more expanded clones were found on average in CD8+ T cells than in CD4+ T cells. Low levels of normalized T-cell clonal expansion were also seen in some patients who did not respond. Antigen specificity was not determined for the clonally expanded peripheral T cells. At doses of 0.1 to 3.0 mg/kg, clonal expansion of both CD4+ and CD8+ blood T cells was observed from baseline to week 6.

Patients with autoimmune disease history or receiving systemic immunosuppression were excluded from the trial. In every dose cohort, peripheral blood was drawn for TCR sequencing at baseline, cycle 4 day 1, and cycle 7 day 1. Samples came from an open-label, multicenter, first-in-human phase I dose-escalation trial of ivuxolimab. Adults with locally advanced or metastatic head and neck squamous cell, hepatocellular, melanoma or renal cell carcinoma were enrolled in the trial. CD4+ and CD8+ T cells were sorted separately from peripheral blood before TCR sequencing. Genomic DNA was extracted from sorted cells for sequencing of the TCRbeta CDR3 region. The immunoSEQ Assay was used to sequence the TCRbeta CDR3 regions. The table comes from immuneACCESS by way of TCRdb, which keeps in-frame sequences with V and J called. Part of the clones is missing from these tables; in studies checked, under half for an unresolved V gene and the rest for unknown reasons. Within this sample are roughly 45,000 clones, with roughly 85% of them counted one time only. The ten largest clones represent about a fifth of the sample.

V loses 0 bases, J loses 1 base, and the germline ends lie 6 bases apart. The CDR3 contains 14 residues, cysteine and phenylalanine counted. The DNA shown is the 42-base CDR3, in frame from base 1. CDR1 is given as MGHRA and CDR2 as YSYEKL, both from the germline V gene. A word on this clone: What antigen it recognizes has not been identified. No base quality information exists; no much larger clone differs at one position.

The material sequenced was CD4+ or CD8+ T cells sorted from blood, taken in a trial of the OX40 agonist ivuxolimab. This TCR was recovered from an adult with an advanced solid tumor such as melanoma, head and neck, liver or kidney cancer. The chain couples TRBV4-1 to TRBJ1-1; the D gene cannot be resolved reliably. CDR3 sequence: CASSQDSGNTEAFF. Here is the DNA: TGCGCCAGCAGCCAAGACTCCGGGAACACTGAAGCTTTCTTT.